The clone carrying this T cell receptor beta chain has a handful of counts. Its antigen is not identified. This PCR relied on a set of 60 Vbeta primers and 13 Jbeta primers. Profiled with immunoSEQ multiplex PCR; TCRdb holds only in-frame clones, not every one. The sample has about 110,000 clones, over 75% seen once; the top ten hold about 5%. The V gene end was trimmed by 5 bases and the J gene end by 7 bases; junction bases not matched to a gene: 16. This CDR3 contains 17 residues. From germline, CDR1 is SEHNR and CDR2 FQNEAQ (reference sequence). The data are from a study of cytomegalovirus exposure and HLA in healthy donors. Study-wide results and caveats: Most sequenced TCRs were rare (though some public TCRs occurred in many donors). The study recorded about 150 TCR beta chains that were cytomegalovirus-associated. Further analysis was carried out later, and it showed several of the most significant clusters appearing linked to common viral pathogens.

The TCR sequence derives from a woman in her twenties or thirties in good health and CMV-seropositive. The specimen sequenced was PBMCs. This chain links TRBV7-9 with TRBJ2-1, with TRBD2 identical over 8 bases. CDR3 coding DNA: TGTGCCAGCAGCCCAGGAATCTGGCTAGCGGGCGGGAATGAGCAGTTCTTC. It codes for CASSPGIWLAGGNEQFF.